The 24 T cell receptor beta chains below were found in one sample sequenced in a study of T cell changes during pregnancy in multiple sclerosis. Libraries were prepared by immunoSEQ multiplex PCR; TCRdb keeps only in-frame clonotypes and omits some of them. The profile covers tens of thousands of clones, with around 94% appearing a single time and 2.1% taken by the ten largest. Sequencing used peripheral blood, obtained in the second trimester of pregnancy. Receptor source: a female donor in good health, enrolled as a control in a pregnancy study.

The chain links TRBV28 to TRBJ2-5, with 11 bases matching TRBD2. Germline V CDR1 and CDR2: MDHEN, SYDVKM. V shed 8 bases, J shed 3 bases, and the junction held 2 bases outside the gene matches. The CDR3 totals 13 residues. This CDR3 reads CASEGLAEETQYF. CDR3 in DNA: TGTGCCAGCGAGGGACTAGCGGAAGAGACCCAGTACTTC.

This clone was seen a single time. V is TRBV19 and J is TRBJ1-1, with D hard to call. Trimming removed 10 bases from V and 6 bases from J, with 18 bases in between. Germline V gene sequence: CDR1 LNHDA, CDR2 SQIVND (reference sequence). The CDR3 totals 13 residues. DNA of the CDR3: TGTGCCATCCAGGACCCTCGGAGGGCTGAAGCTTTCTTT. Residues: CAIQDPRRAEAFF.

The chain couples TRBV15 to TRBJ1-2; the match to TRBD1 covers 7 bases. Germline V gene sequence: CDR1 LNHNV, CDR2 YYDKDF (reference sequence). Losses at the gene ends were 1 base for V and 4 bases for J; bases not matched to a gene: 6. The CDR3 has 15 amino acids. This CDR3 reads CATSRGQGVSYGYTF. The CDR3 nucleotides are TGTGCCACCAGCAGAGGACAGGGTGTTAGCTATGGCTACACCTTC.

The chain employs TRBV29-1 and TRBJ2-7; D is perhaps TRBD1 (5 bases). CDR3 size: 13 residues. CDR1 is SQVTM, CDR2 ANQGSEA, per germline. V shed 4 bases and J shed 4 bases, with 14 bases lying between them. CDR3 in amino acids: CSVVGTGGYEQYF. CDR3 DNA sequence: TGCAGCGTTGTGGGTACAGGCGGTTACGAGCAGTACTTC.

The chain uses TRBV23-1 and TRBJ1-4; perhaps TRBD1 as D (5 bases). TRBV23-1 is noted as an ORF with a role that remains uncertain. The CDR3 runs 18 residues. V lost 1 base, J lost 3 bases, and 18 bases lay in between. The chain's CDR3 is CASSQFRWAGGANEKLFF. Written as DNA, the CDR3 is TGCGCCAGCAGTCAATTCCGGTGGGCGGGGGGGGCTAATGAAAAACTGTTTTTT.

The genes are TRBV7-9 and TRBJ2-3; 8 bases are shared with TRBD1. Losses at the gene ends were 5 bases for V and 4 bases for J; bases not matched to a gene: 14. CDR3 length equals 17 residues. Germline V gene sequence: CDR1 SEHNR, CDR2 FQNEAQ (reference sequence). CDR3 bases: TGTGCCAGCAGCAGGAGAGGACAGGGTAGGAGAGCAGATACGCAGTATTTT. Protein product: CASSRRGQGRRADTQYF.

V and J are TRBV30 and TRBJ2-3, with TRBD1 matching over 8 bases. The trim removed 6 bases at V and 9 bases at J, leaving 14 bases unmatched. In germline, CDR1 is GTSNPN, CDR2 SVGIG (reference sequence). This CDR3 has 14 residues. CDR3 sequence: CACTSTGGQRTQYF. The CDR3 nucleotides read TGTGCCTGTACGAGTACAGGGGGACAAAGGACGCAGTATTTT. The whole variable domain, filled in from reference TRBV30 and TRBJ2-3, reads SQTIHQWPATLVQPVGSPLSLECTVEGTSNPNLYWYRQAAGRGLQLLFYSVGIGQISSEVPQNLSASRPQDRQFILSSKKLLLSDSGFYLCACTSTGGQRTQYFGPGTRLTVL.

The CDR3 loop is CASTLVRYNEQFF. CDR3 in DNA: TGTGCCAGCACGTTAGTGCGATACAATGAGCAGTTCTTC. V is TRBV18 and J is TRBJ2-1; D is ambiguous. The CDR3 has 13 residues. Trimming left V 8 bases short and J 4 bases short, with 12 bases between. Germline CDR1 reads KGHSH; CDR2 reads LQKENI.

The chain recombines TRBV6-1 with TRBJ1-2, with 8 bases aligning to TRBD1. This CDR3 is 13 amino acids long. Losses at the gene ends were 3 bases for V and 5 bases for J; bases not matched to a gene: 2. Per the germline V gene, CDR1 is MNHNS and CDR2 is SASEGT. CDR3 in amino acids: CASSDRQGYGYTF. CDR3 DNA: TGTGCCAGCAGTGATCGACAGGGGTATGGCTACACCTTC.

The rearrangement uses TRBV5-5 and TRBJ1-3; D is possibly TRBD1 (6 bases). Germline CDR1 and CDR2: SGHKS and YYEKEE (reference sequence). The V gene lost 0 bases and the J gene lost 2 bases, with 9 bases spanning the gap. The CDR3 runs 15 residues. In nucleotides, the CDR3 is TGTGCCAGCAGCTTGGACGACAGGACTGGAAACACCATATATTTT. Translating gives CASSLDDRTGNTIYF.

V is TRBV18 and J is TRBJ1-1; D may be TRBD1 (6 bases). The germline gives CDR1 KGHSH, CDR2 LQKENI. There are 16 residues in the CDR3. Between the trimmed V and J ends, which lost 3 bases and 5 bases, there was a span of 19 bases. CDR3 DNA: TGTGCCAGCTCACCTACGGGCCCCAGGGGAGATACTGAAGCTTTCTTT. It is translated as CASSPTGPRGDTEAFF.

The J gene is TRBJ2-5, the V gene TRBV5-4; 8 bases match TRBD2. V lost 5 bases to trimming and J lost 6 bases; unmatched junction nucleotides: 12. CDR3 size: 15 residues. Germline V gene sequence: CDR1 SGHNT, CDR2 YYREEE (reference sequence). CDR3 DNA: TGTGCCAGCAGGCCGGGGGGGTCTAATGGGAAGACCCAGTACTTC. This sequence encodes CASRPGGSNGKTQYF.

The rearrangement joins TRBV27 to TRBJ1-5, with 7 nucleotides matching TRBD1. J lost 4 bases, V lost 2 bases, and 5 bases had no gene match. CDR1 and CDR2 (germline): MNHEY, SMNVEV (reference sequence). This CDR3 contains 15 residues. CDR3 protein: CASSLEQGGNQPQHF. For the CDR3, the DNA is TGTGCCAGCAGTTTAGAGCAGGGGGGAAATCAGCCCCAGCATTTT.

The chain has TRBV7-9 and TRBJ1-1; D is unclear. Germline lookup yields CDR1 SEHNR and CDR2 FQNEAQ (reference sequence). The V end was cut by 4 bases, the J end by 9 bases, with 12 bases between. The CDR3 extends over 12 amino acids. Here the CDR3 reads CASSSSGSKAFF. The CDR3 DNA is TGTGCCAGCAGCTCGTCGGGGTCTAAAGCTTTCTTT.

The V gene is TRBV15, the J gene TRBJ1-2, with TRBD1 as a possible D gene (5 bases). V shed 0 bases and J shed 4 bases, with 18 bases lying between them. The CDR3 has 17 residues. The germline CDR1 and CDR2 sequences are LNHNV and YYDKDF (reference sequence). CDR3: CATSRERTSGRLYGYTF. CDR3 bases: TGTGCCACCAGCAGAGAAAGGACCTCAGGGCGGCTCTATGGCTACACCTTC.

This chain uses TRBV6-5 with TRBJ1-3; TRBD1 might be the D (6 bases). This CDR3 comprises 15 residues. Trimming shortened V by 5 bases and J by 2 bases, and 13 bases separated the two germline ends. Germline assignment: CDR1 MNHEY and CDR2 SVGAGI. CDR3 in amino acids: CASSTLRTAGNTIYF. For the CDR3, the DNA is TGTGCCAGCAGTACTCTCCGGACAGCTGGAAACACCATATATTTT.

The chain links TRBV7-9 to TRBJ2-2, with D possibly matching TRBD2 (5 bases). The ends were cut back, 2 bases at V and 3 bases at J, with 10 bases in the middle. Germline-derived CDR1 and CDR2 are SEHNR and FQNEAQ (reference sequence). There are 15 residues in the CDR3. CDR3 sequence reads: CASSLKAAYTGELFF. Here the CDR3 DNA reads TGTGCCAGCAGCTTAAAAGCGGCCTACACCGGGGAGCTGTTTTTT. The full variable domain, rest sourced from reference TRBV7-9 and TRBJ2-2, is DTGVSQNPRHKITKRGQNVTFRCDPISEHNRLYWYRQTLGQGPEFLTYFQNEAQLEKSRLLSDRFSAERPKGSFSTLEIQRTEQGDSAMYLCASSLKAAYTGELFFGEGSRLTVL.

The chain carries TRBV4-1 and TRBJ2-7; D perhaps matches TRBD2 (7 bases). Germline V CDR1 and CDR2: MGHRA, YSYEKL. Trimming left V 0 bases short and J 2 bases short, with 14 bases between. There are 16 residues in the CDR3. For the CDR3, the DNA is TGCGCCAGCAGCCAAGAAAGGGGGGGGCCCCCCTACGAGCAGTACTTC. Translated: CASSQERGGPPYEQYF.

V gene TRBV7-9 combines with J gene TRBJ1-6; weak D call: TRBD1 (5 bases). The V end was cut by 1 base, the J end by 14 bases, with 12 bases between. The CDR3 loop spans 13 amino acids. Germline-derived CDR1 and CDR2 are SEHNR and FQNEAQ (reference sequence). The CDR3 DNA follows: TGTGCCAGCAGCTTAGGCGGGGGATCGGCCCTCCACTTT. This sequence encodes CASSLGGGSALHF. Looking up the rest from reference TRBV7-9 and TRBJ1-6 gives the full variable domain: DTGVSQNPRHKITKRGQNVTFRCDPISEHNRLYWYRQTLGQGPEFLTYFQNEAQLEKSRLLSDRFSAERPKGSFSTLEIQRTEQGDSAMYLCASSLGGGSALHFGNGTRLTVT.

The rearrangement links TRBV11-2 to TRBJ1-1, with D tentatively TRBD1 (6 bases). The CDR3 totals 15 residues. Germline V gene sequence: CDR1 SGHAT, CDR2 FQNNGV. V was shortened by 5 bases and J by 1 base, with 14 bases between the two germline ends. CDR3 in amino acids: CASSPYRVGNTEAFF. CDR3 DNA: TGTGCCAGCAGCCCATACAGGGTTGGGAACACTGAAGCTTTCTTT.

The rearrangement joins TRBV18 to TRBJ1-3; D is undetermined. V gave up 1 base and J gave up 2 bases, with 6 bases separating them. The CDR3 loop spans 14 amino acids. Germline CDR1 KGHSH, CDR2 LQKENI. The CDR3 bases are TGTGCCAGCTCACCACGAGATACTGGAAACACCATATATTTT. Protein sequence: CASSPRDTGNTIYF. The whole variable domain, remainder taken from reference TRBV18 and TRBJ1-3, is NAGVMQNPRHLVRRRGQEARLRCSPMKGHSHVYWYRQLPEEGLKFMVYLQKENIIDESGMPKERFSAEFPKEGPSILRIQQVVRGDSAAYFCASSPRDTGNTIYFGEGSWLTVV.

This chain joins TRBV2 and TRBJ2-3, with TRBD2 matching 13 bases. Per the germline V gene, CDR1 is SNHLY and CDR2 is FYNNEI. This CDR3 has 16 residues. V lost 5 bases, J lost 5 bases, and 7 bases stayed unmatched. Written as DNA, the CDR3 is TGTGCCAGCAGTCGACTAGCGGGGGGCCGTGTAGATACGCAGTATTTT. Protein: CASSRLAGGRVDTQYF.

The chain combines TRBV25-1 with TRBJ2-7, with D possibly matching TRBD2 (6 bases). The germline V gene has CDR1 MGHDK and CDR2 SYGVNS. Deletions cut 2 bases from V and 5 bases from J, with 7 bases between. The CDR3 contains 12 residues. Here the CDR3 DNA reads TGTGCCAGCAGTGAAGGGGAGGACGAGCAGTACTTC. Protein: CASSEGEDEQYF.

This chain links TRBV9 with TRBJ2-5, with D hard to call. CDR1 and CDR2 (germline): SGDLS, YYNGEE. This CDR3 region has 13 residues. V gave up 0 bases and J gave up 3 bases, with 6 bases separating them. In DNA form, the CDR3 reads TGTGCCAGCAGCGTAGGCCAGAAAGAGACCCAGTACTTC. As protein: CASSVGQKETQYF.